The rows below give T cell receptor beta chains drawn from one sample of a study of cytomegalovirus exposure and HLA in healthy donors. Clones were read by immunoSEQ multiplex PCR, and TCRdb kept only the in-frame ones, dropping some. The table records roughly 120,000 clones, approximately 89% of them present only once. Sequenced: PBMCs. These TCRs come from a woman aged 18-29 years in good health and CMV-seronegative. Both conserved end residues are part of each CDR3. A D gene is named only where the DNA matches it firmly. Clone sizes are given selectively: once, few, many, or a class where the clone is expanded.

>TRBV10-2|.|.|TRBJ1-5
CASGWESNQPQHF
TGCGCCAGCGGGTGGGAGAGCAATCAGCCCCAGCATTTT
>TRBV30|.|.|TRBJ2-5
CACHTPGLPWAETQYF
TGTGCCTGCCACACTCCGGGACTCCCTTGGGCGGAGACCCAGTACTTC
>TRBV29-1|TRBD1|once|TRBJ1-4
CSVGQGNYEKLFF
TGCAGCGTTGGACAGGGAAACTATGAAAAACTGTTTTTT
>TRBV27|.|.|TRBJ1-2
CASSVSGGLRGYTF
TGTGCCAGCAGCGTCTCTGGAGGGCTCAGGGGCTACACCTTC
>TRBV5-1|TRBD2|.|TRBJ2-1
CASSLDAGVRSNEQFF
TGCGCCAGCAGCTTGGATGCGGGAGTGAGGAGCAATGAGCAGTTCTTC
>TRBV28|.|.|TRBJ1-1
CASSWDIQGTEAFF
TGTGCCAGCAGTTGGGACATACAGGGCACTGAAGCTTTCTTT
>TRBV18|TRBD1|.|TRBJ1-3
CASSPGQGGSGNTIYF
TGTGCCAGCTCACCCGGACAGGGAGGGTCTGGAAACACCATATATTTT
>TRBV7-8|TRBD1|.|TRBJ2-7
CASSRDRDSYEQYF
TGTGCCAGCAGCCGCGACAGGGACTCCTACGAGCAGTACTTC
>TRBV6-5|.|.|TRBJ1-2
CASSYSPGAYGYTF
TGTGCCAGCAGTTACTCGCCAGGGGCCTATGGCTACACCTTC
>TRBV4-2|TRBD2|once|TRBJ2-3
CASSHSVAGVSTDTQYF
TGTGCCAGCAGCCATTCCGTAGCGGGGGTGAGCACAGATACGCAGTATTTT
>TRBV6-1|TRBD1|.|TRBJ1-5
CASTFRQGAYQPQHF
TGTGCCAGCACCTTCCGCCAGGGGGCCTATCAGCCCCAGCATTTT
>TRBV6-5|.|.|TRBJ2-6
CASSNRAGANVLTF
TGTGCCAGTAGTAACAGGGCTGGGGCCAACGTCCTGACTTTC
>TRBV10-1|.|.|TRBJ2-2
CATSRVYTGELFF
TGCGCCACCTCCCGGGTTTACACCGGGGAGCTGTTTTTT
>TRBV7-9|TRBD1|.|TRBJ1-5
CASSPGTGEYQPQHF
TGTGCCAGCAGCCCCGGGACAGGGGAATATCAGCCCCAGCATTTT
>TRBV5-1|.|.|TRBJ2-5
CASSLGRVRETQYF
TGCGCCAGCAGCTTGGGCAGGGTCAGAGAGACCCAGTACTTC
>TRBV7-9|TRBD1|once|TRBJ2-5
CASSRDREIQETQYF
TGTGCCAGCAGCCGGGACAGGGAAATTCAAGAGACCCAGTACTTC
>TRBV18|TRBD1|.|TRBJ2-3
CASSLQGSTDTQYF
TGTGCCAGCTCACTACAGGGGAGCACAGATACGCAGTATTTT
>TRBV2|.|.|TRBJ2-7
CASSADGTYEQYF
TGTGCCAGCAGTGCGGACGGGACCTACGAGCAGTACTTC